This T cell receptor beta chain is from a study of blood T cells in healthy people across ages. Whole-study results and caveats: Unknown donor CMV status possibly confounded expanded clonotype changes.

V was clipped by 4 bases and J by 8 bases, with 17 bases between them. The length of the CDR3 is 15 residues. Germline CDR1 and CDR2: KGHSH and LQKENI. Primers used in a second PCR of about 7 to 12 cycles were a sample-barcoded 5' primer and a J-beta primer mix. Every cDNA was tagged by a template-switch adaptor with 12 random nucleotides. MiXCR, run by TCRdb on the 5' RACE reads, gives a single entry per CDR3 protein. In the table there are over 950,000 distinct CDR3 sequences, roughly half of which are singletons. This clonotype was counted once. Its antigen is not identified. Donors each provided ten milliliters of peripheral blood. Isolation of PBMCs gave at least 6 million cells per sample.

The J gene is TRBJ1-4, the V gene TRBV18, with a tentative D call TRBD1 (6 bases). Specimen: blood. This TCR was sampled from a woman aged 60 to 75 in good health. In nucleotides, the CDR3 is TGTGCCAGCTCACGCCAAGGGGGTGTGAAGGAAAAACTGTTTTTT. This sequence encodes CASSRQGGVKEKLFF.